A selection of T cell receptor beta chains follows, all from one sample in a study of shared clonotypes between healthy human individuals. Clones were sequenced by immunoSEQ multiplex PCR, and TCRdb holds only the in-frame ones, with some missing. Among over a million clones listed, approximately 80% were seen once. The sequencing sample was made of memory CD4+ T cells from PBMCs. These receptor sequences come from a man aged 18 to 30 in good health. Some clones in this sample may be carry-over from other donors' samples. CDR3s include the opening cysteine and the closing phenylalanine or tryptophan. A D gene is named only where the DNA matches it firmly. Where a row states a size, it is once, few, many or the class of an expanded clone; other rows omit it.

j_call clone_size v_call d_call cdr3_aa cdr3_nt
TRBJ1-1 few TRBV27 - CASSPDRFTTEAFF TGTGCCAGCAGCCCTGACAGATTTACCACTGAAGCTTTCTTT
TRBJ2-3 - TRBV5-1 - CASSLGPRGPPDTQYF TGCGCCAGCAGCTTGGGACCCAGGGGTCCCCCAGATACGCAGTATTTT
TRBJ2-3 once TRBV7-9 - CASSSLPAGRTGTQYF TGTGCCAGCAGCTCCCTACCGGCAGGACGCACAGGTACGCAGTATTTT
TRBJ2-7 - TRBV10-3 TRBD1 CAISGRTGESEQYF TGTGCCATCAGTGGGCGGACAGGGGAAAGCGAGCAGTACTTC
TRBJ2-5 - TRBV14 TRBD2 CASSPQAGGSETQYF TGTGCCAGCAGCCCACAGGCCGGGGGGAGTGAGACCCAGTACTTC
TRBJ1-1 - TRBV28 - CASLALGKNTEAFF TGTGCCAGCCTGGCCTTGGGAAAGAACACTGAAGCTTTCTTT
TRBJ2-1 - TRBV5-1 - CASSNIRVGSYNEQFF TGCGCCAGCAGTAATATTCGAGTCGGCTCCTACAATGAGCAGTTCTTC
TRBJ2-3 - TRBV15 - CATSRELATDTQYF TGTGCCACCAGCAGGGAACTAGCCACAGATACGCAGTATTTT
TRBJ2-1 - TRBV10-3 - CAITSGYNEQFF TGTGCCATCACCAGCGGCTACAATGAGCAGTTCTTC
TRBJ2-5 - TRBV30 TRBD2 CAWSRGLAGETQYF TGTGCCTGGAGCCGGGGACTAGCAGGAGAGACCCAGTACTTC
TRBJ1-2 - TRBV5-6 - CASSLGRLNYGYTF TGTGCCAGCAGCTTGGGACGGCTTAACTATGGCTACACCTTC
TRBJ1-1 - TRBV28 TRBD1 CASSLRGTGGTEAFF TGTGCCAGCAGTTTGAGGGGGACAGGGGGGACTGAAGCTTTCTTT
TRBJ2-3 few TRBV27 - CASSSTGAPTDTQYF TGTGCCAGCAGTTCGACGGGGGCCCCCACAGATACGCAGTATTTT
TRBJ2-5 - TRBV5-1 - CASSLIGYQETQYF TGCGCCAGCAGCTTGATAGGATACCAAGAGACCCAGTACTTC
TRBJ2-7 - TRBV5-4 - CASSLAGQRVGYEQYF TGTGCCAGCAGCTTGGCCGGGCAGCGGGTTGGCTACGAGCAGTACTTC
TRBJ2-2 - TRBV7-2 TRBD1 CASSRDRGPTGELFF TGTGCCAGCAGCCGTGACAGGGGACCGACCGGGGAGCTGTTTTTT
TRBJ2-3 - TRBV11-3 - CASSLDSHRTDTQYF TGTGCCAGCAGCTTAGACAGTCATCGCACAGATACGCAGTATTTT
TRBJ1-1 - TRBV5-4 TRBD1 CASSLQTGRNTEAFF TGTGCCAGCAGCTTGCAGACAGGGAGGAACACTGAAGCTTTCTTT
TRBJ2-2 - TRBV5-1 TRBD2 CASLGTSGGTGELFF TGCGCCAGCCTAGGGACTAGCGGGGGCACCGGGGAGCTGTTTTTT